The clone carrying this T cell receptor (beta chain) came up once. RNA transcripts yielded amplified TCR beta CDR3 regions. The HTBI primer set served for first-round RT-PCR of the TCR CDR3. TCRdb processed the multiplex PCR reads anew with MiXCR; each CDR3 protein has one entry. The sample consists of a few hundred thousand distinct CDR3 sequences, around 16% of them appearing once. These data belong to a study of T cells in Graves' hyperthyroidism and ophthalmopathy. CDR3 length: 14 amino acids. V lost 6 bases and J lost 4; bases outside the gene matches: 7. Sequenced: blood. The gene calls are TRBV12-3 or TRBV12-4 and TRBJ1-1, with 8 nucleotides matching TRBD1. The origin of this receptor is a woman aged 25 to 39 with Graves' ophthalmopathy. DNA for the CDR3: TGTGCCAGCAGATCAGGGGGCATAGGCACTGAAGCTTTCTTT. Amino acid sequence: CASRSGGIGTEAFF.